This note documents a single TCR beta chain sequence. The antigen remains unidentified. This entry is derived from a study of cytomegalovirus exposure and HLA in healthy donors. The study, taken as a whole, reports: Researchers catalogued 164 TCR beta chains as cytomegalovirus-associated.

Primers: 60 Vbeta forward and 13 Jbeta reverse. Assay: immunoSEQ multiplex PCR; the TCRdb copy retains only in-frame clones and omits some. The sample has 150,000 to 200,000 clones; about 80% are singletons. The CDR3 totals 14 residues. Germline values: CDR1 SGHTA, CDR2 FQGTGA. J lost 14 bases, V lost 5 bases, and 14 bases had no gene match. The chain employs TRBV7-3 and TRBJ1-2; the match to TRBD1 covers 10 bases. Input material: PBMCs. The clonotype comes from a woman between 50 and 59 years old in good health and CMV-seronegative. CDR3 region: CASSTGTGEGLSTF. CDR3 nucleotides: TGTGCCAGCAGCACAGGGACAGGGGAGGGCCTATCGACCTTC.